These T cell receptor beta chains were read from a single sample in a study of shared clonotypes between healthy human individuals. Assay: immunoSEQ multiplex PCR; the TCRdb copy retains only in-frame clones and omits some. The data show roughly 850,000 clones, 90% to 98% seen once. The sequenced sample was naive CD8+ T cells sorted from blood. The receptors come from a man younger than 45 in good health. Both conserved end residues are trimmed from each CDR3. A D gene is named only where the DNA matches it firmly.

V,J,D,CDR3
TRBV29-1,TRBJ2-1,.,SAEGDYNEQF
TRBV19,TRBJ2-7,.,ASIVSDSGLSCYEQY
TRBV14,TRBJ2-1,.,ASSFGGYNEQF
TRBV6-5,TRBJ2-5,.,ASRTIRDRQETQY
TRBV9,TRBJ1-2,.,ASSDYLGYT
TRBV7-9,TRBJ2-2,TRBD2,ASSWMTSGSNTGELF
TRBV29-1,TRBJ2-2,.,SVESRNTGELF
TRBV7-9,TRBJ2-3,TRBD2,ASRELAGGAY
TRBV5-6,TRBJ2-3,.,ASDILSSSTDTQY
TRBV4-1,TRBJ2-3,TRBD2,ASSQVLAGVDDTQY